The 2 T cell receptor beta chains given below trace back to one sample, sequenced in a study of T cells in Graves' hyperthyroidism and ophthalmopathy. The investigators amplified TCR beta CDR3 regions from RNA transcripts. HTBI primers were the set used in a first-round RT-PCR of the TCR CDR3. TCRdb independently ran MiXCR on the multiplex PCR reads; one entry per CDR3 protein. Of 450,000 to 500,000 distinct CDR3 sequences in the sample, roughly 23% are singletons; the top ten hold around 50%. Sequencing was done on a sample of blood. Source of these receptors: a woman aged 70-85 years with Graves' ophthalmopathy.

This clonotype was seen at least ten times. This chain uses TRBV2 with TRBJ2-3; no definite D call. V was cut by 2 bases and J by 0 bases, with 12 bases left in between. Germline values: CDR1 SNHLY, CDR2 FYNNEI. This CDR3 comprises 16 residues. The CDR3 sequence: CASSESGFSSTDTQYF. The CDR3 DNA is TGTGCCAGCAGTGAATCGGGCTTCTCTAGCACAGATACGCAGTATTTT.

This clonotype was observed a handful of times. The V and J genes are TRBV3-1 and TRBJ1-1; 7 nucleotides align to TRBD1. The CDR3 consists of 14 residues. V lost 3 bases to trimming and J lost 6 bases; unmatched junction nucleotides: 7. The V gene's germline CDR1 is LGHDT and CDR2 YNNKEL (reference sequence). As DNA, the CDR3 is TGTGCCAGCAGCCATGAAACAGGGGTGGCTGAAGCTTTCTTT. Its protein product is CASSHETGVAEAFF. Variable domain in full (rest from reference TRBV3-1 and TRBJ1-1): DTAVSQTPKYLVTQMGNDKSIKCEQNLGHDTMYWYKQDSKKFLKIMFSYNNKELIINETVPNRFSPKSPDKAHLNLHINSLELGDSAVYFCASSHETGVAEAFFGQGTRLTVV.